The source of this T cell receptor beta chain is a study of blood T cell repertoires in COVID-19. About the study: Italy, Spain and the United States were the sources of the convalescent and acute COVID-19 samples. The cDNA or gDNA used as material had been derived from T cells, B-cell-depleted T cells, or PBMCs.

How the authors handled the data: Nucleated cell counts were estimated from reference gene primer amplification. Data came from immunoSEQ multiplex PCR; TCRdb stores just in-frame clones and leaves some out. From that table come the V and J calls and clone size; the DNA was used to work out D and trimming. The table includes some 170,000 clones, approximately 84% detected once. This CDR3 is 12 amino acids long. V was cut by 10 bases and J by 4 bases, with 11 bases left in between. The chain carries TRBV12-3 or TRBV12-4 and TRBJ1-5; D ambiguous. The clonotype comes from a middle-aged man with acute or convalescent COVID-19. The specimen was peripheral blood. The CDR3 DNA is TGTGCCACCTCGACGGGGAATCAGCCCCAGCATTTT. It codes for CATSTGNQPQHF.